The sequence of this TCR beta chain was determined in a study of blood T cell repertoires in COVID-19. Background on the study: The cDNA or gDNA used as material had been derived from T cells, B-cell-depleted T cells, or PBMCs.

The CDR3 length is 15 residues. The germline V gene encodes CDR1 SEHNR and CDR2 FQNEAQ (reference sequence). V was shortened by 5 bases and J by 5 bases, with 15 bases between the two germline ends. Methods used by the authors: Amplification from reference gene primers served as the basis for estimated nucleated cell counts. Method: immunoSEQ multiplex PCR; TCRdb's copy keeps in-frame clones and lacks some. V and J calls and clone size follow that table, whereas D and trimming were derived from the DNA. In the table there are some 99,000 clones, 60% to 85% of which are singletons. The source is a human donor in a cohort sampled during active or convalescent COVID-19. This chain connects TRBV7-9 to TRBJ2-2; D possibly corresponds to TRBD2 (6 bases). Source material: peripheral blood. The CDR3 DNA reads as TGTGCCAGCAGCCCAACTAGCTGGGGTACCGGGGAGCTGTTTTTT. The encoded protein is CASSPTSWGTGELFF.